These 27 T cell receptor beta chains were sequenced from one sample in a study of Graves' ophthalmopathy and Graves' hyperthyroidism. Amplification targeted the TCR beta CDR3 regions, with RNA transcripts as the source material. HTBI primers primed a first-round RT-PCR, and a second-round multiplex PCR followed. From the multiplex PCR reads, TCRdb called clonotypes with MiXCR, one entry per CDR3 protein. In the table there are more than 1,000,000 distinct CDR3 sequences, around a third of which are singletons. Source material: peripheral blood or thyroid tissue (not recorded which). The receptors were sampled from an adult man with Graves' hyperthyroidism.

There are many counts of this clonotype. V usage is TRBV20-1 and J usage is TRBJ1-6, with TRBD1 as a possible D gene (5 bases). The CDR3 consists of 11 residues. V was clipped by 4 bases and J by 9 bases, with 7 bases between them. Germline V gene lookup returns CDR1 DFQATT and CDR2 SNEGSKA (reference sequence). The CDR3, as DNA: TGCAGTGCTAAGAGGGGTTCACCCCTCCACTTT. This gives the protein CSAKRGSPLHF.

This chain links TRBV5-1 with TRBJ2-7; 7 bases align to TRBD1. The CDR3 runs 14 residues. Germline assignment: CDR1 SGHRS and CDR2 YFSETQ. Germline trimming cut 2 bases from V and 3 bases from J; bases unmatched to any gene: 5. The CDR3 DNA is TGCGCCAGCAGCTTTGGGGACAGAAACTACGAGCAGTACTTC. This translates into CASSFGDRNYEQYF.

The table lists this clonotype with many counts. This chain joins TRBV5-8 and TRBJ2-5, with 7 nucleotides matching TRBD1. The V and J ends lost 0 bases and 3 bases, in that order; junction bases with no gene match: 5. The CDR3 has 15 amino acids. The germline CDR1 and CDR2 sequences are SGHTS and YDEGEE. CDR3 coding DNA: TGTGCCAGCAGCTTGGCAGGGGGTTCGGAAGAGACCCAGTACTTC. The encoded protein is CASSLAGGSEETQYF.

The CDR3 spells CSVANLGQSTNTEAFF. The CDR3 DNA sequence: TGCAGCGTTGCAAATCTGGGACAGAGTACGAACACTGAAGCTTTCTTT. The chain is built from TRBV29-1 and TRBJ1-1, with TRBD1 matching 7 bases. CDR3 size: 16 residues. Germline-derived CDR1 and CDR2 are SQVTM and ANQGSEA. Trimming at V came to 4 bases and at J to 1 base, leaving 12 bases not matched to a gene.

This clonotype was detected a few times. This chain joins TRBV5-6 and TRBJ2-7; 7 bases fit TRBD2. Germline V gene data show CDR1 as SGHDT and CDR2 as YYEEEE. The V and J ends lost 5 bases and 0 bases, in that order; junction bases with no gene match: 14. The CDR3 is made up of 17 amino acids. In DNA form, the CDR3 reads TGTGCCAGCAGTCCACCCCGTCTTGGCGGGAGCTCCTACGAGCAGTACTTC. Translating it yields CASSPPRLGGSSYEQYF.

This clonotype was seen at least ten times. The CDR3 DNA is TGTGCCATCAATCCGGGGGGAACCGGGGAGCTGTTTTTT. Its protein is CAINPGGTGELFF. The chain links TRBV10-3 to TRBJ2-2; the match to TRBD2 covers 7 bases. CDR1 is ENHRY, CDR2 SYGVKD, per germline. With 7 bases clipped from V and 5 bases from J, the junction kept 4 bases outside the gene matches. There are 13 residues in the CDR3.

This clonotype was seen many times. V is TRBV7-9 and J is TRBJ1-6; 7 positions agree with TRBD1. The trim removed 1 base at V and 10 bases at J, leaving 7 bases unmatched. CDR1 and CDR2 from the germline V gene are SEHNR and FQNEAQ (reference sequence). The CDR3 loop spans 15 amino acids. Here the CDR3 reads CASSLETGLESPLHF. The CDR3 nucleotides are TGTGCCAGCAGCTTAGAGACAGGGTTGGAGTCACCCCTCCACTTT.

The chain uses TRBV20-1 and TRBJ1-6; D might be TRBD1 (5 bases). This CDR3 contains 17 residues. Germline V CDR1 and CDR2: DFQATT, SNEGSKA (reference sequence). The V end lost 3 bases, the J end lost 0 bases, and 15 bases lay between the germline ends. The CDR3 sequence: CSARGVVGSSYNSPLHF. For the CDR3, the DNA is TGCAGTGCTAGGGGGGTAGTAGGGAGCTCCTATAATTCACCCCTCCACTTT.

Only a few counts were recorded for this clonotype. The CDR3 DNA reads TGTGCCAGCAGTCAGGACCTCTTCTATGGCTACACCTTC. This codes for CASSQDLFYGYTF. V gene TRBV6-5 combines with J gene TRBJ1-2, with D uncertain. Germline CDR1 is MNHEY and CDR2 is SVGAGI. The CDR3 loop spans 13 amino acids. With 5 bases removed from V and 4 bases from J, the gap between germline ends came to 11 bases.

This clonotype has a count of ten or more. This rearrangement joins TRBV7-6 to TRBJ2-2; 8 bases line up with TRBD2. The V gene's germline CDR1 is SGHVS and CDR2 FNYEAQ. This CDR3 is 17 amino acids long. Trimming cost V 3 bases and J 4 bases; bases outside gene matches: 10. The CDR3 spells CASSFNPGSGGTGELFF. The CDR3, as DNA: TGTGCCAGCAGCTTTAACCCGGGGAGCGGGGGCACCGGGGAGCTGTTTTTT. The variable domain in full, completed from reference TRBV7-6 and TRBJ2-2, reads GAGVSQSPRYKVTKRGQDVALRCDPISGHVSLYWYRQALGQGPEFLTYFNYEAQQDKSGLPNDRFSAERPEGSISTLTIQRTEQRDSAMYRCASSFNPGSGGTGELFFGEGSRLTVL.

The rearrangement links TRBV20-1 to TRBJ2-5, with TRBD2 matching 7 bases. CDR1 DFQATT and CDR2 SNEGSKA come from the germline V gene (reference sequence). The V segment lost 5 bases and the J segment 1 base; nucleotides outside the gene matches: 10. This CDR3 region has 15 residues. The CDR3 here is CSAEDPGRGQETQYF. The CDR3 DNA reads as TGCAGTGCTGAGGACCCTGGGAGGGGCCAAGAGACCCAGTACTTC.

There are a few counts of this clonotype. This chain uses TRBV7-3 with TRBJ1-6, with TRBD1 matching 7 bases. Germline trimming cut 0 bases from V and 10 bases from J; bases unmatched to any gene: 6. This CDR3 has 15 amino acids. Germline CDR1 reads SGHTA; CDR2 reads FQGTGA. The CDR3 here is CASSLTSRGGSPLHF. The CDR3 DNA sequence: TGTGCCAGCAGCTTAACGTCCAGGGGGGGATCACCCCTCCACTTT. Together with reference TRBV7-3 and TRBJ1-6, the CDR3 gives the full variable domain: GAGVSQTPSNKVTEKGKYVELRCDPISGHTALYWYRQSLGQGPEFLIYFQGTGAADDSGLPNDRFFAVRPEGSVSTLKIQRTERGDSAVYLCASSLTSRGGSPLHFGNGTRLTVT.

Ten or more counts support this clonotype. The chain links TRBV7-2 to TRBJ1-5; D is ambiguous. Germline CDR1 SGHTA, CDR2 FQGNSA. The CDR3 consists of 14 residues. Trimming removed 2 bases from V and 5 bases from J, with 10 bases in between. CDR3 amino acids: CASSLLFSDQPQHF. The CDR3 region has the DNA TGTGCCAGCAGCTTACTGTTTTCCGATCAGCCCCAGCATTTT.

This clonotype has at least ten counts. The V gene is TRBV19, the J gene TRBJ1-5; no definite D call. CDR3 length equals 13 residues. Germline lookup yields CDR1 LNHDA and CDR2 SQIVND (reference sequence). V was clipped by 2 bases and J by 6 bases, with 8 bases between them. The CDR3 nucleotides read TGTGCCAGTAGTATAAATTTTCGTCAGCCCCAGCATTTT. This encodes CASSINFRQPQHF.

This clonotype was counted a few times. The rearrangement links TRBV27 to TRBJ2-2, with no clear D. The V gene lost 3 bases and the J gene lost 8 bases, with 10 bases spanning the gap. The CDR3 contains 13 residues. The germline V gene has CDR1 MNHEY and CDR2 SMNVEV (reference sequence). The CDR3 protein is CASSLTFEGELFF. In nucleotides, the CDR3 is TGTGCCAGCAGTTTGACTTTTGAAGGGGAGCTGTTTTTT.

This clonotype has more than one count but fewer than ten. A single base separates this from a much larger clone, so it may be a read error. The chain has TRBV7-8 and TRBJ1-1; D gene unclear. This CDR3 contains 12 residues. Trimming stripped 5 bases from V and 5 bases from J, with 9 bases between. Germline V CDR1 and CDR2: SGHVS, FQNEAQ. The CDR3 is CASSIEWTEAFF. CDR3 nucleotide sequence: TGTGCCAGCAGCATAGAGTGGACTGAAGCTTTCTTT.

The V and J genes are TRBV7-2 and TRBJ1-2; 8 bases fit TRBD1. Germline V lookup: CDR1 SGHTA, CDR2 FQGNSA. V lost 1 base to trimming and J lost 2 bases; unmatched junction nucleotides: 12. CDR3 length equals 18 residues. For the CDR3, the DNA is TGTGCCAGCAGCTTAGGAGGTGGCAGGGGGCGCAGAAACTATGGCTACACCTTC. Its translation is CASSLGGGRGRRNYGYTF.

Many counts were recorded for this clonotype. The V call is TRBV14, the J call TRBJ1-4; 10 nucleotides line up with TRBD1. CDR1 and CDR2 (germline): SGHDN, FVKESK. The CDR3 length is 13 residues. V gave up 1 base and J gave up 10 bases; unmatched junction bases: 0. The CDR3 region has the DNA TGTGCCAGCAGCCAAGGGACAGGGGGAAAACTGTTTTTT. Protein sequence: CASSQGTGGKLFF.

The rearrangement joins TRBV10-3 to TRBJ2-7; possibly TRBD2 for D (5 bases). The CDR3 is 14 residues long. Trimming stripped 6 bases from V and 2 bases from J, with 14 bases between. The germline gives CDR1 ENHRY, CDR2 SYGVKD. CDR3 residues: CAISPSSAPYEQYF. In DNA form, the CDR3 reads TGTGCCATCAGCCCTAGCAGTGCCCCCTACGAGCAGTACTTC.

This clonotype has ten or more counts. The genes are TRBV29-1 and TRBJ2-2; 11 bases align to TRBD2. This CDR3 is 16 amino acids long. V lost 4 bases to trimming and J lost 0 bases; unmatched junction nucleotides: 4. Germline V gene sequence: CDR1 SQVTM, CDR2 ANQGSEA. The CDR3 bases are TGCAGCGTTGCCGCTAGCGGGAGGACGAACACCGGGGAGCTGTTTTTT. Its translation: CSVAASGRTNTGELFF.

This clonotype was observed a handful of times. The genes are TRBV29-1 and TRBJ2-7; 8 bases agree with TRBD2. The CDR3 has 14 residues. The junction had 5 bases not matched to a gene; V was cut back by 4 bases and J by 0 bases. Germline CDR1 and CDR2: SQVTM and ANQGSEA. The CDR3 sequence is CSVVSSGLSYEQYF. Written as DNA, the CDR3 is TGCAGCGTTGTATCTAGCGGGCTCTCCTACGAGCAGTACTTC.

CDR3 sequence reads: CASSHPTRGEQYF. The CDR3 nucleotides read TGTGCCAGCAGTCACCCAACCCGGGGGGAGCAGTACTTC. The genes are TRBV9 and TRBJ2-7, with TRBD2 as a possible D gene (6 bases). The CDR3 spans 13 residues. V lost 5 bases and J lost 7, with 16 bases in between. Germline V gene lookup returns CDR1 SGDLS and CDR2 YYNGEE.

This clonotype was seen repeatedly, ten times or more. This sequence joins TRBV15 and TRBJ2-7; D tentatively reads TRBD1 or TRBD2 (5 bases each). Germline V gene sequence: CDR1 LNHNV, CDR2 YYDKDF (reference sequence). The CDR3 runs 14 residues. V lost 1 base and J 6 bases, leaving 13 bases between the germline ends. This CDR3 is CATSRVGAGSEQYF. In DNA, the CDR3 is TGTGCCACCAGCAGAGTCGGGGCAGGGTCCGAGCAGTACTTC.

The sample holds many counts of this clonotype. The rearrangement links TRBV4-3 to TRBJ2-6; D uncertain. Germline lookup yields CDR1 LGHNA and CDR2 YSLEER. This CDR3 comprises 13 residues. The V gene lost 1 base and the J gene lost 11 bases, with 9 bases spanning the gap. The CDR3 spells CASSQGDEDVLTF. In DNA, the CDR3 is TGCGCCAGCAGCCAAGGTGATGAAGACGTCCTGACTTTC.

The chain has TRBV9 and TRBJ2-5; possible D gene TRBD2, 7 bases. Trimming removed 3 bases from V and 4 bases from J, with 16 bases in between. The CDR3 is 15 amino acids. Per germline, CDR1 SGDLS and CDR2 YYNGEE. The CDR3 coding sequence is TGTGCCAGCAGCGAAGGGAAGGGGGGGATAGAGACCCAGTACTTC. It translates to CASSEGKGGIETQYF.

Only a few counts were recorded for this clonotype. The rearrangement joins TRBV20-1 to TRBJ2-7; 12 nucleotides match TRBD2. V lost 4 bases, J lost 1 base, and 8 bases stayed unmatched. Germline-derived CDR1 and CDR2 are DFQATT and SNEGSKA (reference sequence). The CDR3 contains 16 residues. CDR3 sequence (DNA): TGCAGTGCTATGACTAGCGGGAGTTTTGGTTCCTACGAGCAGTACTTC. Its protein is CSAMTSGSFGSYEQYF.

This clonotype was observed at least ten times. The CDR3: CAITGTALSTEAFF. The CDR3 bases are TGTGCCATCACTGGGACAGCCCTTAGCACTGAAGCTTTCTTT. This chain links TRBV10-3 with TRBJ1-1; 7 positions match TRBD1. The CDR3 runs 14 residues. After removal of 7 bases from V and 4 bases from J, the junction contained 9 bases not matched to a gene. Per germline, CDR1 ENHRY and CDR2 SYGVKD.